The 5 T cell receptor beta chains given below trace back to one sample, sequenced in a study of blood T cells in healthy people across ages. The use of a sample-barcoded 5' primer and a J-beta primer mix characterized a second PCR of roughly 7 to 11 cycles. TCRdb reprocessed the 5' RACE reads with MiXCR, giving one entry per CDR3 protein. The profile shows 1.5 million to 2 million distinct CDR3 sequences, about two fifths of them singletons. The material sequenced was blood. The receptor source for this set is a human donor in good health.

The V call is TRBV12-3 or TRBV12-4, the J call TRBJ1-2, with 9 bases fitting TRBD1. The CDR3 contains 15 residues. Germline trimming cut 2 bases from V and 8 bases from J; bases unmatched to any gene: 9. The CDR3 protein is CASSLWDRVSGGYTF. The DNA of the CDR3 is TGTGCCAGCAGTTTATGGGACAGGGTATCGGGCGGCTACACCTTC.

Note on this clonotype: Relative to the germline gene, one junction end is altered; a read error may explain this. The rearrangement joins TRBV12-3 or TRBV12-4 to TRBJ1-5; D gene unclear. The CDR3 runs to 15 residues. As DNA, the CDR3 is TGTGCCAGCAGTTTGGGCCTGTCCACAAATCAGCCCCGGCATTTT. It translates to CASSLGLSTNQPRHF.

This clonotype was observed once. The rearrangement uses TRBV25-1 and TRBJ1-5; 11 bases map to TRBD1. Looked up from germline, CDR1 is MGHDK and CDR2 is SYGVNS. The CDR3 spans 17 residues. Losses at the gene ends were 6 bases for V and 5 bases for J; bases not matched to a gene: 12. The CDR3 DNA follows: TGTGCCAGCAGCCCATTTGTGGGGACAGGGGGTGATCAGCCCCAGCATTTT. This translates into CASSPFVGTGGDQPQHF.

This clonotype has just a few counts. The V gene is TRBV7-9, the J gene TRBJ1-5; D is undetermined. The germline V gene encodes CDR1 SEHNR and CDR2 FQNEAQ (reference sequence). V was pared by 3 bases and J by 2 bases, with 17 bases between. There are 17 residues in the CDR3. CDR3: CASSLGWANRGNQPQHF. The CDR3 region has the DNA TGTGCCAGCAGCTTGGGATGGGCCAACCGTGGCAATCAGCCCCAGCATTTT.

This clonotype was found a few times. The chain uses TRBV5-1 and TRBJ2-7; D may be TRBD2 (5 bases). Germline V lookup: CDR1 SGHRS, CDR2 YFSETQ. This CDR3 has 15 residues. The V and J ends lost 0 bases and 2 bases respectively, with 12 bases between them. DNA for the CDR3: TGCGCCAGCAGCTTGGACAGAGAGGGTGCCTACGAGCAGTACTTC. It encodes CASSLDREGAYEQYF.